This TCR beta chain is drawn from a study of T-cell memory formation after mild COVID-19. The 5'RACE method, run with constant-segment primers, produced TCR alpha and TCR beta cDNA libraries (carrying sample barcodes and UMIs). TCRdb recomputed calls from the 5' RACE reads with MiXCR, one row per CDR3 protein. The sample has fewer than 700,000 distinct CDR3 sequences; 20% to 25% are singletons. With respect to this clonotype: Its antigen remains unknown.

General study findings and limits: There were some responding clones in pre-infection memory, which suggested that cross-reactive memory had joined.

This TCR came from an adult woman who had mild COVID-19 (a few samples of this study predate the infection). Cell type and time point are not known. The specimen sequenced was PBMCs or a T cell subset sorted from them (not recorded which).

The CDR3 DNA is TGTGCCAGCAGCCCAGACACCTTGCCGACCCAGTACTTC. Protein sequence: CASSPDTLPTQYF. The chain has TRBV14 and TRBJ2-5; D not certain. V gave up 4 bases and J gave up 7 bases, with 13 bases separating them. CDR1 is SGHDN and CDR2 is FVKESK in the germline V gene. This CDR3 has 13 amino acids. The entire variable domain, with the rest obtained from reference TRBV14 and TRBJ2-5, is as follows: EAGVTQFPSHSVIEKGQTVTLRCDPISGHDNLYWYRRVMGKEIKFLLHFVKESKQDESGMPNNRFLAERTGGTYSTLKVQPAELEDSGVYFCASSPDTLPTQYFGPGTRLLVL.